This passage covers 20 T cell receptor beta chains from one sample sequenced in a study of regulatory T cells in long-lasting Graves disease. Noted time point: persistent/refractory GD, antithyroid drugs over 5 years with positive TRAb. TCR sequences were obtained from RNA taken from PBMCs. Investigators prepared the TCR beta libraries by applying iRepertoire HTBI primers and Arm-PCR of CDR3 regions. TCRdb itself ran the multiplex PCR reads through MiXCR, one entry per CDR3 protein. Among roughly 450,000 distinct CDR3 sequences, less than 25% were seen once, and the ten largest hold around 14%. The sample in question was peripheral blood mononuclear cells (PBMCs), obtained when the disease was refractory, from a patient treated with antithyroid drugs. The receptor source for this set is a female donor with Graves disease.

This clonotype was seen at least ten times. The V call is TRBV2, the J call TRBJ1-5; D ambiguous. Germline CDR1 is SNHLY and CDR2 is FYNNEI. The CDR3 contains 13 residues. V gave up 7 bases and J gave up 5 bases, with 12 bases separating them. For the CDR3, the DNA is TGTGCCAGCAATCCGACATCCTATCAGCCCCAGCATTTT. Its translation: CASNPTSYQPQHF.

V gene TRBV9 combines with J gene TRBJ2-5; D gene unclear. Germline V gene data show CDR1 as SGDLS and CDR2 as YYNGEE. V lost 4 bases, J lost 5 bases, and 12 bases lay in between. The CDR3 length is 13 residues. The CDR3 is CASSPAGRETQYF. The CDR3 coding sequence is TGTGCCAGCAGCCCCGCAGGCAGGGAGACCCAGTACTTC.

This clonotype has a count of ten or more. Here the CDR3 reads CASSGTGRAGYTF. The CDR3, as DNA: TGTGCCAGCAGTGGGACAGGGCGGGCTGGCTACACCTTC. This chain connects TRBV2 to TRBJ1-2; 8 positions agree with TRBD1. Germline CDR1 is SNHLY and CDR2 is FYNNEI. The V segment lost 4 bases and the J segment 7 bases; nucleotides outside the gene matches: 5. The length of the CDR3 is 13 residues.

This clonotype was recorded many times. The CDR3 DNA reads as TGTGCCAGCAGTGTTGAGGGGGACGAGCAGTACTTC. This codes for CASSVEGDEQYF. The rearrangement joins TRBV2 to TRBJ2-7, with D possibly being TRBD1 (6 bases). This CDR3 spans 12 amino acids. V was shortened by 4 bases and J by 5 bases, with 9 bases between the two germline ends. The germline gives CDR1 SNHLY, CDR2 FYNNEI.

The rearrangement links TRBV9 to TRBJ1-3; D not resolved. V was cut by 0 bases and J by 4 bases, with 5 bases left in between. Germline CDR1 reads SGDLS; CDR2 reads YYNGEE. CDR3 length equals 13 residues. The CDR3 DNA follows: TGTGCCAGCAGCGTAGGTCTGGGAAACACCATATATTTT. The encoded protein is CASSVGLGNTIYF.

A few counts support this clonotype. CDR3 protein: CASSLPGQLDGYTF. The CDR3 coding sequence is TGTGCCAGTAGTCTTCCCGGACAGCTTGATGGCTACACCTTC. This sequence joins TRBV19 and TRBJ1-2; D is perhaps TRBD1 (6 bases). Trimming removed 5 bases from V and 6 bases from J, with 16 bases in between. This CDR3 contains 14 residues. Germline V gene data show CDR1 as LNHDA and CDR2 as SQIVND (reference sequence).

The J gene is TRBJ2-4, the V gene TRBV9; D assignment may be TRBD1 or TRBD2 (5 bases each). CDR1 and CDR2 (germline): SGDLS, YYNGEE. Trimming stripped 0 bases from V and 5 bases from J, with 18 bases between. The CDR3 sequence is 17 residues long. As DNA, the CDR3 is TGTGCCAGCAGCGTAGCCCTCCAGGGAGCTCCCCAAAACATTCAGTACTTC. This gives the protein CASSVALQGAPQNIQYF.

This clonotype was detected only a few times. The genes are TRBV6-2 or TRBV6-3 and TRBJ2-1; 7 bases align to TRBD2. Germline lookup yields CDR1 MNHEY and CDR2 SVGEGT. The CDR3 runs 17 residues. The V gene end was trimmed by 2 bases and the J gene end by 2 bases; junction bases not matched to a gene: 9. The CDR3 sequence: CASSYRGSSGTYNEQFF. The CDR3 bases are TGTGCCAGCAGTTACAGAGGGTCTAGCGGAACCTACAATGAGCAGTTCTTC.

This clonotype was counted a few times. The chain is built from TRBV12-3 or TRBV12-4 and TRBJ1-3, with TRBD1 matching over 7 bases. Trimming at V came to 8 bases and at J to 3 bases, leaving 10 bases not matched to a gene. The CDR3 contains 15 residues. CDR3 bases: TGTGCCAGCTCTGTCGGGAACAGGGGTGGAAACACCATATATTTT. Translated: CASSVGNRGGNTIYF.

This chain connects TRBV18 to TRBJ1-5, with TRBD1 identical over 9 bases. With V trimmed by 2 bases and J by 7 bases, 6 bases remained unmatched. CDR3 size: 15 residues. CDR1 and CDR2 from the germline V gene are KGHSH and LQKENI. The CDR3 region has the DNA TGTGCCAGCTCACCAAGGGACAGGGAATTCCAGCCCCAGCATTTT. Its protein is CASSPRDREFQPQHF.

This clonotype has a count of ten or more. The chain recombines TRBV11-2 with TRBJ1-5, with a weak D call TRBD1 (5 bases). The ends were cut back, 3 bases at V and 7 bases at J, with 10 bases in the middle. This CDR3 is 13 amino acids long. Germline V gives CDR1 SGHAT, CDR2 FQNNGV. CDR3 sequence (DNA): TGTGCCAGCAGCTTTGAGGGGAGGCAGCCCCAGCATTTT. It codes for CASSFEGRQPQHF.

This chain links TRBV29-1 with TRBJ2-1; D gene uncertain. There are 15 residues in the CDR3. Germline-derived CDR1 and CDR2 are SQVTM and ANQGSEA. The V gene lost 7 bases and the J gene lost 0 bases, with 16 bases spanning the gap. CDR3 sequence reads: CSAVDVGSSYNEQFF. In nucleotides, the CDR3 is TGCAGCGCCGTGGACGTTGGAAGCTCCTACAATGAGCAGTTCTTC.

This clonotype was detected only a few times. The rearrangement links TRBV14 to TRBJ2-5; perhaps TRBD2 as D (6 bases). The germline gives CDR1 SGHDN, CDR2 FVKESK. Trimming cost V 0 bases and J 3 bases, with 17 bases left between them. This CDR3 region has 17 residues. CDR3 sequence reads: CASSQDRRGVQKETQYF. CDR3 in DNA: TGTGCCAGCAGCCAAGATCGGAGGGGTGTCCAGAAAGAGACCCAGTACTTC.

This clonotype occurred many times. J is TRBJ2-7 and V is TRBV7-2; 9 nucleotides match TRBD1. J gave up 5 bases and V 5 bases, and 10 bases lay outside the gene matches. The CDR3 consists of 15 residues. Germline assignment: CDR1 SGHTA and CDR2 FQGNSA. This chain's CDR3 is CASSPGTGRTHEQYF. As DNA, the CDR3 is TGTGCCAGCAGCCCTGGGACAGGGAGGACCCACGAGCAGTACTTC.

V gene TRBV11-3 combines with J gene TRBJ2-6, with TRBD2 identical over 8 bases. J gave up 0 bases and V 4 bases, and 2 bases lay outside the gene matches. The CDR3 loop spans 16 amino acids. The germline gives CDR1 SGHNT, CDR2 YENEEA. The CDR3 is CASSSGGASGANVLTF. The CDR3 DNA reads TGTGCCAGCAGCTCCGGGGGGGCCTCTGGGGCCAACGTCCTGACTTTC.

This clonotype was seen ten or more times. V usage is TRBV7-3 and J usage is TRBJ1-1; weak D call: TRBD1 (5 bases). CDR1 and CDR2 (germline): SGHTA, FQGTGA. The CDR3 length is 13 residues. V lost 5 bases, J lost 4 bases, and 11 bases lay in between. The CDR3 sequence is CASSLMGGTEAFF. The CDR3 DNA sequence: TGTGCCAGCAGCCTCATGGGGGGCACTGAAGCTTTCTTT.

This clonotype was observed at least ten times. V and J are TRBV6-1 and TRBJ1-2; D not certain. From germline, CDR1 is MNHNS and CDR2 SASEGT. CDR3 size: 15 residues. V lost 5 bases and J lost 13, with 26 bases in between. CDR3 region: CASSPTTDSDGPSTF. CDR3 nucleotide sequence: TGTGCCAGCAGTCCTACCACCGACTCGGACGGACCTAGCACCTTC.

The J gene is TRBJ2-2, the V gene TRBV20-1; D assignment may be TRBD1 or TRBD2 (5 bases each). Trimming pared 5 bases from V and 4 bases from J, leaving 17 bases between. Germline V gene lookup returns CDR1 DFQATT and CDR2 SNEGSKA (reference sequence). This CDR3 contains 15 residues. CDR3 sequence: CSARRGESVTGELFF. The CDR3 nucleotides read TGCAGTGCTCGGAGAGGGGAATCTGTCACCGGGGAGCTGTTTTTT.

This clonotype turned up a few times. The J gene is TRBJ2-5, the V gene TRBV6-5, with D perhaps TRBD2 (6 bases). CDR1 MNHEY and CDR2 SVGAGI come from the germline V gene. This CDR3 is 17 amino acids long. V lost 1 base and J 4 bases, leaving 19 bases between the germline ends. CDR3 amino acids: CASSYYGGTGTRETQYF. CDR3 bases: TGTGCCAGCAGTTACTACGGAGGGACCGGGACTCGAGAGACCCAGTACTTC.

This clonotype was found a few times. The chain has TRBV2 and TRBJ2-6; 7 bases fit TRBD1. J was trimmed by 2 bases and V by 3 bases; bases with no gene match: 4. This CDR3 is 16 amino acids long. Germline values: CDR1 SNHLY, CDR2 FYNNEI. CDR3 sequence: CASSDPDRAGANVLTF. The CDR3 DNA sequence: TGTGCCAGCAGTGACCCCGACAGGGCTGGGGCCAACGTCCTGACTTTC.